These 21 T cell receptor beta chains were sequenced from one sample in a study of human T cells and chemical hapten exposure. TCRdb re-called the RACE reads with MiXCR, one entry per CDR3 protein. In the table there are fewer than 300,000 distinct CDR3 sequences, over 8% of which are singletons. Regarding time point: pre-sensitization, week 0. Treatment here: therapeutic diphenylcyclopropenone sensitization with weekly scalp DPC. This specimen was whole blood, taken in connection with sensitization to the hapten diphenylcyclopropenone (DPC). These receptors came from a woman aged 35 to 49 with alopecia areata. Some clones in this sample may be carry-over from other donors' samples.

CDR3 nucleotide sequence: TGTGCCAGCAAGGGCGGGGAGCTGTTTTTT. This encodes CASKGGELFF. V usage is TRBV2 and J usage is TRBJ2-2, with D unresolved. CDR3 length equals 10 residues. Between the trimmed V and J ends, which lost 7 bases and 7 bases, there was a span of 4 bases. The germline CDR1 and CDR2 sequences are SNHLY and FYNNEI.

This clonotype was seen at least ten times. This chain connects TRBV3-1 to TRBJ2-1; no definite D call. V was clipped by 0 bases and J by 11 bases, with 8 bases between them. The CDR3 runs to 12 residues. Germline-derived CDR1 and CDR2 are LGHDT and YNNKEL (reference sequence). The CDR3 DNA sequence: TGTGCCAGCAGCCAAGATTTAAAAAAGCAGTTCTTC. Protein product: CASSQDLKKQFF.

This chain connects TRBV7-9 to TRBJ2-1; D is possibly TRBD1 or TRBD2 (5 bases each). This CDR3 has 15 residues. Trimming took off 6 bases at V and 0 bases at J, with 12 bases between the two ends. Germline CDR1 and CDR2: SEHNR and FQNEAQ (reference sequence). CDR3: CASSPAGSSYNEQFF. CDR3 DNA sequence: TGTGCCAGCAGTCCGGCAGGGAGCTCCTACAATGAGCAGTTCTTC.

The gene calls are TRBV15 and TRBJ2-7, with D perhaps TRBD1 (6 bases). This CDR3 has 15 amino acids. Germline-derived CDR1 and CDR2 are LNHNV and YYDKDF (reference sequence). The V end was cut by 0 bases, the J end by 7 bases, with 16 bases between. DNA of the CDR3: TGTGCCACCAGCAGAGATATAACAGGGACGGGAGAGCAGTACTTC. Its translation: CATSRDITGTGEQYF.

This clonotype turned up a few times. This chain connects TRBV7-9 to TRBJ2-7; tentative D call: TRBD1 (5 bases). The germline CDR1 and CDR2 sequences are SEHNR and FQNEAQ (reference sequence). The V gene lost 3 bases and the J gene lost 1 base, with 13 bases spanning the gap. CDR3 size: 15 residues. DNA for the CDR3: TGTGCCAGCAGCTTGCCGTGGGCAGGGTCCTACGAGCAGTACTTC. The encoded protein is CASSLPWAGSYEQYF. Full variable domain (rest looked up from reference TRBV7-9 and TRBJ2-7): DTGVSQNPRHKITKRGQNVTFRCDPISEHNRLYWYRQTLGQGPEFLTYFQNEAQLEKSRLLSDRFSAERPKGSFSTLEIQRTEQGDSAMYLCASSLPWAGSYEQYFGPGTRLTVT.

There are a few counts of this clonotype. This chain uses TRBV11-1 with TRBJ2-5; D gene ambiguous. Trimming cost V 4 bases and J 5 bases, with 8 bases left between them. The CDR3 sequence is 12 residues long. Germline V gene sequence: CDR1 SGHAT, CDR2 FQDESV (reference sequence). CDR3 sequence reads: CASSSVVETQYF. CDR3 bases: TGTGCCAGCAGCTCCGTAGTTGAGACCCAGTACTTC.

This clonotype has just a few counts. This chain connects TRBV25-1 to TRBJ2-1; 7 bases are a match to TRBD2. The CDR3 runs 15 residues. With V trimmed by 2 bases and J by 7 bases, 8 bases remained unmatched. Germline V gene data show CDR1 as MGHDK and CDR2 as SYGVNS. CDR3 residues: CASSEASGTLNEQFF. In nucleotides, the CDR3 is TGTGCCAGCAGTGAAGCAAGCGGGACCTTAAATGAGCAGTTCTTC.

This clonotype was detected many times. The chain employs TRBV24-1 and TRBJ1-5; D is undetermined. This CDR3 contains 14 residues. CDR1 and CDR2 (germline): KGHDR, SFDVKD. Trimming left V 9 bases short and J 1 base short, with 12 bases between. The CDR3 sequence is CATGSEGSNQPQHF. The CDR3 nucleotides read TGTGCCACCGGCAGTGAAGGCAGCAATCAGCCCCAGCATTTT.

This clonotype was picked up many times. The V and J genes are TRBV4-2 and TRBJ2-3, with 8 bases that match TRBD2. CDR1 and CDR2 from the germline V gene are LGHNA and YNFKEQ. This CDR3 has 17 residues. The V segment lost 4 bases and the J segment 4 bases; nucleotides outside the gene matches: 13. CDR3 protein: CASSPLGTSSSADTQYF. The DNA of the CDR3 is TGTGCCAGCAGCCCACTAGGGACTAGTAGTAGCGCAGATACGCAGTATTTT.

This clonotype was counted between two and nine times. V and J are TRBV6-2 or TRBV6-3 and TRBJ2-5; 7 nucleotides line up with TRBD2. The CDR3 sequence is 16 residues long. Germline assignment: CDR1 MNHEY and CDR2 SVGEGT. Germline trimming cut 0 bases from V and 3 bases from J; bases unmatched to any gene: 7. CDR3 amino acids: CASSYSKASGKETQYF. Written as DNA, the CDR3 is TGTGCCAGCAGTTACTCGAAGGCTAGCGGAAAAGAGACCCAGTACTTC.

This clonotype was observed many times. The V call is TRBV28, the J call TRBJ2-7; D gene ambiguous. V was clipped by 3 bases and J by 3 bases, with 12 bases between them. CDR1 is MDHEN and CDR2 is SYDVKM in the germline V gene. The CDR3 has 14 residues. In nucleotides, the CDR3 is TGTGCCAGCAGTTTGGATCAGGAGATCTACGAGCAGTACTTC. This encodes CASSLDQEIYEQYF.

The rearrangement joins TRBV11-1 to TRBJ2-7, with 7 bases aligning to TRBD1. With V trimmed by 5 bases and J by 6 bases, 13 bases remained unmatched. The CDR3 sequence is 15 residues long. CDR1 SGHAT and CDR2 FQDESV come from the germline V gene (reference sequence). CDR3 region: CASSQDRSSVPEQYF. The CDR3 bases are TGTGCCAGCAGCCAGGACAGGAGTTCAGTTCCCGAGCAGTACTTC.

The chain employs TRBV19 and TRBJ1-5, with 12 bases that match TRBD1. With V trimmed by 4 bases and J by 7 bases, 8 bases remained unmatched. The V gene's germline CDR1 is LNHDA and CDR2 SQIVND (reference sequence). CDR3 length: 16 residues. The CDR3 coding sequence is TGTGCCAGTAGTACCTTGGGACAGGGGGCACAGCAGCCCCAGCATTTT. It is translated as CASSTLGQGAQQPQHF.

This clonotype appeared a few times. The J gene is TRBJ1-1, the V gene TRBV6-5; D gene unclear. The germline gives CDR1 MNHEY, CDR2 SVGAGI. The CDR3 extends over 14 amino acids. V was trimmed by 6 bases and J by 0 bases, leaving 11 bases between them. CDR3 sequence: CASRGRSVNTEAFF. The CDR3 bases are TGTGCCAGCAGGGGCAGGTCGGTGAACACTGAAGCTTTCTTT.

This rearrangement joins TRBV2 to TRBJ2-3, with 8 bases lining up with TRBD2. With V trimmed by 8 bases and J by 2 bases, 9 bases remained unmatched. The CDR3 has 15 amino acids. The germline CDR1 and CDR2 sequences are SNHLY and FYNNEI. The CDR3 reads CASGSSGSNTDTQYF. In DNA, the CDR3 is TGTGCCAGCGGATCGAGCGGGAGCAACACAGATACGCAGTATTTT.

The rearrangement uses TRBV6-5 and TRBJ1-1; 9 positions match TRBD1. Germline loops: CDR1 MNHEY, CDR2 SVGAGI. J lost 4 bases, V lost 6 bases, and 9 bases had no gene match. The CDR3 extends over 15 amino acids. The CDR3 sequence is CASRRTGGRSTEAFF. In nucleotides, the CDR3 is TGTGCCAGCAGACGCACAGGGGGCCGGAGCACTGAAGCTTTCTTT.

This sequence joins TRBV29-1 and TRBJ2-5; tentative D call: TRBD2 (7 bases). The V end lost 6 bases, the J end lost 4 bases, and 24 bases lay between the germline ends. Per the germline V gene, CDR1 is SQVTM and CDR2 is ANQGSEA. This CDR3 has 16 amino acids. The CDR3 region is CSVGTSGTPYRETQYF. CDR3 DNA: TGCAGCGTCGGGACGAGCGGGACACCCTACCGAGAGACCCAGTACTTC.

This clonotype was observed many times. The chain carries TRBV6-2 or TRBV6-3 and TRBJ2-7; D possibly uses TRBD1 or TRBD2 (5 bases each). This CDR3 is built from 13 residues. Deletions cut 7 bases from V and 7 bases from J, with 17 bases between. Germline CDR1 is MNHEY and CDR2 is SVGEGT. CDR3 amino acids: CASTQTRGGEQYF. The CDR3 nucleotides read TGTGCCAGCACCCAAACGAGGGGTGGAGAGCAGTACTTC.

The chain has TRBV20-1 and TRBJ2-3; a possible D gene is TRBD1 (5 bases). Germline V gene lookup returns CDR1 DFQATT and CDR2 SNEGSKA (reference sequence). The CDR3 is 14 residues long. V lost 6 bases, J lost 1 base, and 14 bases lay in between. The chain's CDR3 is CSASLGEGTDTQYF. For the CDR3, the DNA is TGCAGTGCAAGCCTAGGGGAAGGCACAGATACGCAGTATTTT.

This clonotype was counted only a few times. This rearrangement joins TRBV6-5 to TRBJ2-3, with D possibly TRBD2 on 5 matching bases. The CDR3 has 15 amino acids. Looked up from germline, CDR1 is MNHEY and CDR2 is SVGAGI. V was pared by 5 bases and J by 0 bases, with 12 bases between. The CDR3 protein is CASSKDYASTDTQYF. CDR3 nucleotide sequence: TGTGCCAGCAGTAAAGACTATGCTAGCACAGATACGCAGTATTTT.

A few counts support this clonotype. V usage is TRBV6-1 and J usage is TRBJ2-5, with 7 nucleotides matching TRBD2. This CDR3 spans 14 amino acids. J gave up 2 bases and V 5 bases, and 5 bases lay outside the gene matches. Germline V lookup: CDR1 MNHNS, CDR2 SASEGT. CDR3 coding DNA: TGTGCCAGCAGTACGGGACTAACTCAAGAGACCCAGTACTTC. Its translation is CASSTGLTQETQYF.